The entry below describes one T cell receptor beta chain. This clonotype appeared a few times. Its binding antigen is unknown. No base quality information exists; no much larger clone differs at one position. The junction carries 12 bases between V and J, which are trimmed by 0 bases and 0 bases respectively. Spanning cysteine to phenylalanine, the CDR3 consists of 16 amino acids. Only the CDR3 DNA stays, 48 bases, in frame from base 1. According to the germline V gene, CDR1 reads SGDLS and CDR2 reads YYNGEE. The source of the sample is a study of response to subunit inactivated influenza vaccine listed by TCRdb under 2018. In the study overall: Deep quantitative T cell receptor repertoire profiling was used in the study to track responses to a trivalent subunit inactivated influenza vaccine. The full study reports these points: It was suggested by the authors that each seasonal influenza vaccination may recruit only a limited number of new T cells.

Library construction relied on RT-PCR. Sequencer: Illumina HiSeq 2500. TCRdb reprocessed the public reads (quality trimming at Q25 with fastp, clone calling with MiXCR) and kept in-frame beta chains. Rows matching on CDR3 protein sequence are summarized as one entry with the most common DNA and genes. In this sample the table shows some 500,000 distinct CDR3 sequences, 25% of which occur a single time. The top ten clonotypes cover approximately 2% of the sample. The chain is made from TRBV9 and TRBJ2-5, with TRBD2 as a weak D call on 6 bases. The receptor was isolated from a middle-aged man who received an inactivated influenza vaccine. Donor details come from another sample of the same person, matched by shared clones. The source was CD4+ T cells sorted from PBMCs, collected more than 4 days after vaccination. The CDR3 protein is CASSVGWTTNQETQYF. The nucleotides are TGTGCCAGCAGCGTAGGATGGACTACGAACCAAGAGACCCAGTACTTC.